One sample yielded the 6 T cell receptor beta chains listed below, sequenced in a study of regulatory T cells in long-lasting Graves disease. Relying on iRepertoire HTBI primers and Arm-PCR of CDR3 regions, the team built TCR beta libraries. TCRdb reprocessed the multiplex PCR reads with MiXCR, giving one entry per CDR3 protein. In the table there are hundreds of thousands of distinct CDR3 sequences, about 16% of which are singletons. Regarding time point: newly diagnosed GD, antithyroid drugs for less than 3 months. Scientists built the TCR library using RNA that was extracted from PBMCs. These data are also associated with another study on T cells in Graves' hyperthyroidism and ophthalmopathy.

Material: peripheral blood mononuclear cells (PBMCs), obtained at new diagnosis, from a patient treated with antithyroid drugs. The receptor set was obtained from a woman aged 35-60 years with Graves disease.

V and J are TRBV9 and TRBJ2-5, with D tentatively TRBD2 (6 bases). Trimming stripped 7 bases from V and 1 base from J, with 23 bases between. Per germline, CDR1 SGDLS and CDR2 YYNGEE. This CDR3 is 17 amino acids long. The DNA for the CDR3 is TGTGCCAGCGGCCCTGGGAGGCAGGCGGGATTCCAAGAGACCCAGTACTTC. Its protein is CASGPGRQAGFQETQYF.

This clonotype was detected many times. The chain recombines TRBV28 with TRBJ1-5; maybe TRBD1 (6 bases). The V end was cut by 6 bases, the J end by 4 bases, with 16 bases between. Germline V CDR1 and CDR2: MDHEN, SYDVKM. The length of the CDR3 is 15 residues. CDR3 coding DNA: TGTGCCAGCAGCCGGACAGTCGGGGGAAATCAGCCCCAGCATTTT. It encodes CASSRTVGGNQPQHF.

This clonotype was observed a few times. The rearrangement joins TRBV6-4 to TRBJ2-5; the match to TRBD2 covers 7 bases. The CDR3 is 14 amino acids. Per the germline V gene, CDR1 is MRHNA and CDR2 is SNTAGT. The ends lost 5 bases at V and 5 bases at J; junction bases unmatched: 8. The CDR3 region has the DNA TGTGCCAGCAGTTACGGCAGTAGCGGGGAGACCCAGTACTTC. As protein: CASSYGSSGETQYF.

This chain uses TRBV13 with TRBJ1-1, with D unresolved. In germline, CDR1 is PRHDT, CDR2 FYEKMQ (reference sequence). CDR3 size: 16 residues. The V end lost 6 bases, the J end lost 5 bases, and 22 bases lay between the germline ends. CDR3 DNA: TGTGCCAGCAGTCCAACCCCTCTGGAGGGAAAAACTGAAGCTTTCTTT. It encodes CASSPTPLEGKTEAFF.

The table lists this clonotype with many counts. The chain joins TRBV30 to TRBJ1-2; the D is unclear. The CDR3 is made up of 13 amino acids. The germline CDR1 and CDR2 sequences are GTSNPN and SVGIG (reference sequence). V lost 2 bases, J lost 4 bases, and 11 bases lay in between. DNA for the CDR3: TGTGCCTGGAGTCTTCGGCAGGTCTATGGCTACACCTTC. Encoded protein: CAWSLRQVYGYTF.

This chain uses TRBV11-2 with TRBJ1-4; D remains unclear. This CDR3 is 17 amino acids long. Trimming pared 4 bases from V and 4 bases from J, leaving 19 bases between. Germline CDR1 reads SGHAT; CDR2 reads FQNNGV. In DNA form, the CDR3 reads TGTGCCAGCAGCTCCTATCCCCATCCGATCCATAATGAAAAACTGTTTTTT. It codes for CASSSYPHPIHNEKLFF. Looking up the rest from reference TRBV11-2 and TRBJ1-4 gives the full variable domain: EAGVAQSPRYKIIEKRQSVAFWCNPISGHATLYWYQQILGQGPKLLIQFQNNGVVDDSQLPKDRFSAERLKGVDSTLKIQPAKLEDSAVYLCASSSYPHPIHNEKLFFGSGTQLSVL.